These 10 T cell receptor beta chains were all obtained from the same sample, sequenced in a study of tissue T cells after allogeneic stem cell transplantation (dated by TCRdb to 2021 to 2024). Preparation of the library involved the immunoSEQ multiplex PCR assay. TCRdb provides this immuneACCESS table in a form limited to in-frame rearrangements. Some clones are lacking; in checked studies, under half of them reflect an unresolved V gene, and why the rest are absent is not known. The table for this sample lists thousands of clones; roughly 38% of them were counted only once. Over 2.5% of the sample is in the top ten clones. This specimen's time point label, interpreted: mouse harvest day 14 after allogeneic transplant. Mouse grafts consisting of 10^7 T-cell-depleted bone marrow cells combined with 10^6 splenic CD5+ T cells were administered by tail vein injection. Sequencing used skin. These receptors came from a female BALB/c mouse given C57BL/6 T cells with graft-versus-host disease after an allogeneic hematopoietic cell transplant.

By share of the sample, this clone is medium-sized (0.01 to 0.1%). Gene names are the mouse ones. From the germline J gene comes the end of the CDR3, since the read stops 1 residue before it. The chain joins TRBV26 to TRBJ1-3, with D maybe TRBD1 (5 bases). The V gene's germline CDR1 is KGHPV and CDR2 FQNQEV (reference sequence). This CDR3 region has 12 residues. Deletions cut 6 bases from V and 2 bases from J, with 5 bases between. The CDR3 here is CASRGAGNTLYF. Partial CDR3 DNA: TGTGCCAGCAGGGGGGCTGGAAATACGCTCTAT.

This clone is medium-sized in the sample. The gene names given are mouse names. The CDR3 is cut off 1 residue early in the read; its end comes from the germline J gene. V usage is TRBV26 and J usage is TRBJ1-5; possible D gene TRBD1, 6 bases. Germline V gene lookup returns CDR1 KGHPV and CDR2 FQNQEV (reference sequence). Trimming stripped 6 bases from V and 0 bases from J, with 9 bases between. The CDR3 is 14 amino acids. The covered CDR3 bases are TGTGCCAGCAGCCGACAGGTTAACAACCAGGCTCCGCTT. This codes for CASSRQVNNQAPL. The whole CDR3 reads CASSRQVNNQAPLF.

A note on this clone: The genes and germline here are from mouse. The CDR3 end lies 1 residue beyond the end of the read and is filled in from the germline J gene. This chain joins TRBV13-2 and TRBJ2-1; the match to TRBD2 covers 11 bases. The CDR3 loop spans 15 amino acids. The ends lost 0 bases at V and 7 bases at J; junction bases unmatched: 3. In germline, CDR1 is NNHNN, CDR2 SYGAGS (reference sequence). Incomplete CDR3 DNA: TGTGCCAGCGGTGATGCACTGGGGGGGCTGGCTGAGCAGTTC. Its translation: CASGDALGGLAEQF. The whole CDR3 sequence is CASGDALGGLAEQFF.

This clone qualifies as medium-sized (0.01 to 0.1%). Mouse gene names and germline throughout. Read data end 1 residue before the CDR3 end; the end is taken from the germline J gene. J is TRBJ1-3 and V is TRBV3; the D is unclear. The germline V gene encodes CDR1 SNHLY and CDR2 FYNGKV (reference sequence). Trimming removed 5 bases from V and 0 bases from J, with 8 bases in between. CDR3 size: 14 residues. CDR3 sequence reads: CASSLQDSGNTLYF. The sequenced CDR3 bases are TGTGCCAGCAGCCTGCAAGATTCTGGAAATACGCTCTAT.

With respect to this clone: This clone may be a read error of a much larger clone one base away. Genes and germline come from the mouse. The read is 1 residue too short to cover the CDR3 end, so that end is filled in from the germline J gene. The same CDR3 also results from other DNA sequences found in this sample. This chain links TRBV26 with TRBJ2-7, with D unresolved. Trimming took 2 bases from V and 0 from J, leaving 2 bases between them. Germline lookup yields CDR1 KGHPV and CDR2 FQNQEV (reference sequence). The CDR3 length is 12 residues. The CDR3 region is CASSLGSYEQYF. The DNA read from the CDR3 is TGTGCCAGCAGTCTGGGCTCCTATGAACAGTAC.

Remarks on this clone: The gene names here belong to mouse. Read coverage stops 1 residue before the CDR3 terminus; the germline J gene supplies the remainder. This sequence joins TRBV14 and TRBJ2-2; 12 bases fit TRBD2. Trimming removed 1 base from V and 0 bases from J; junction bases left unmatched: 4. The CDR3 totals 18 residues. Per germline, CDR1 SGHDT and CDR2 FRDEAV. Incomplete CDR3 DNA: TGTGCCAGCAGTTTCGCCCGGACTGGGGGGGCAAACACCGGGCAGCTCTAC. Its translation is CASSFARTGGANTGQLY. The CDR3 in full is CASSFARTGGANTGQLYF.

This clone showed up just a few times. Genes and germline come from the mouse. The sequenced CDR3 bases are TGTGCCAGCAGCCAAGATGCAGACACAGAAGTCTTC. Translation: CASSQDADTEVF. The entire CDR3 is CASSQDADTEVFF. The chain has TRBV2 and TRBJ1-1, with unresolved D. Read coverage stops 1 residue before the CDR3 terminus; the germline J gene supplies the remainder. The ends were cut back, 0 bases at V and 3 bases at J, with 5 bases in the middle. This CDR3 is 13 amino acids long. Germline V lookup: CDR1 LGHNA, CDR2 YSYQKL.

Comment on this clone: Germline and genes: mouse. The CDR3 extends 1 residue past the end of the read, so its final part is completed from the germline J gene. J is TRBJ2-5 and V is TRBV1, with a weak D call TRBD2 (6 bases). Trimming cost V 4 bases and J 1 base, with 9 bases left between them. CDR3 size: 14 residues. Germline V gives CDR1 NSQYPW, CDR2 LRSPGD (reference sequence). CDR3 DNA (partial): TGCACCTGCAGTGAGCTGGGGCACCAAGACACCCAGTAC. It yields the protein CTCSELGHQDTQY. The full CDR3 protein reads CTCSELGHQDTQYF.

Within the sample, this clone is medium-sized. Gene names are the mouse ones. The read ends 1 residue early relative to the CDR3; the germline J gene fills the gap. The chain has TRBV26 and TRBJ1-2; 7 bases are shared with TRBD1. J gave up 3 bases and V 2 bases, and 3 bases lay outside the gene matches. This CDR3 spans 14 amino acids. Per germline, CDR1 KGHPV and CDR2 FQNQEV (reference sequence). The sequenced part of the CDR3 DNA is TGTGCCAGCAGTCTGCCAGGGGGGGACTCCGACTACACC. Its translation is CASSLPGGDSDYT. The whole CDR3 protein is CASSLPGGDSDYTF.

About this clone itself: Gene names and germline refer to mouse. The CDR3 end is not reached by the read, which stops 1 residue before it; the germline J gene fills it in. V is TRBV15 and J is TRBJ1-1; D unresolved. Trimming removed 6 bases at V and 0 bases at J, with 8 bases between. Germline CDR1 SGHND, CDR2 FRSKSL. The CDR3 sequence is 13 residues long. CDR3 amino acids: CASSPRSNTEVFF. CDR3 bases read: TGTGCCAGCAGCCCTCGTTCAAACACAGAAGTCTTC.